This T cell receptor beta chain stems from a study of identical twins. Study findings and constraints: The study reached conclusions through statistical analysis that was cross-sectional, not following the same donors. Twins' surplus sharing was weaker for beta out-of-frame sequences.

Unique molecular identifiers were in the cDNA, with template-switch universal primer binding. TCRdb re-called the 5' RACE reads through MiXCR, storing one row per CDR3 protein. The repertoire holds 650,000 to 800,000 distinct CDR3 sequences, with around 8.6% as singletons. Healthy Caucasians provided all donations. This CDR3 contains 16 residues. Trimming cost V 1 base and J 2 bases, with 12 bases left between them. Germline V CDR1 and CDR2: SNHLY, FYNNEI. In its sample, this clonotype was seen a few times. Its antigen is unidentified. The data were also submitted as part of a second study, on yellow fever vaccine responses in identical twins.

The sample taken for sequencing was PBMCs. The TCR originated in a woman aged 18-29 years in good health. The genes are TRBV2 and TRBJ1-5; D is perhaps TRBD1 (5 bases). Written as DNA, the CDR3 is TGTGCCAGCAGTGAAGGGGGCAGGTTGGGCAATCAGCCCCAGCATTTT. Its protein is CASSEGGRLGNQPQHF.